The next 16 T cell receptor beta chains were all read from a single sample in a study of cytomegalovirus exposure and HLA in healthy donors. The primer mix had 60 Vbeta and 13 Jbeta primers. The method was immunoSEQ multiplex PCR; TCRdb's version includes in-frame clones alone and lacks a portion of them. The data contain approximately 150,000 clones, around 80% of them singletons. Sequenced sample: PBMCs. The receptors were gathered from a man younger than 30 in good health and CMV-seropositive.

About this clone itself: Mismatch with germline at one junction end may stem from a read error. The CDR3 DNA is TGTTCCAGCAGCACCCGGGACAGGGGGCCCTTCTCAAACACTGAAGCTTTCTTT. Its protein product is CSSSTRDRGPFSNTEAFF. The gene calls are TRBV7-9 and TRBJ1-1; 12 bases agree with TRBD1. This CDR3 region has 18 residues. Per germline, CDR1 SEHNR and CDR2 FQNEAQ (reference sequence).

The rearrangement uses TRBV2 and TRBJ2-4; D possibly corresponds to TRBD2 (6 bases). There are 13 residues in the CDR3. Looked up from germline, CDR1 is SNHLY and CDR2 is FYNNEI. Trimming pared 7 bases from V and 6 bases from J, leaving 13 bases between. CDR3 bases: TGTGCCAGCACCGTGGACGGGGGAAACATTCAGTACTTC. It translates to CASTVDGGNIQYF.

This clone was observed a handful of times. V and J are TRBV9 and TRBJ2-2; 9 positions agree with TRBD2. The CDR3 runs 16 residues. The germline V gene encodes CDR1 SGDLS and CDR2 YYNGEE. The J segment lost 4 bases and the V segment lost 0 bases, leaving 4 bases of the junction unmatched. As DNA, the CDR3 is TGTGCCAGCAGCGTAGGTGGCGGGGGGGCCACCGGGGAGCTGTTTTTT. This codes for CASSVGGGGATGELFF.

The chain combines TRBV5-6 with TRBJ1-4; 9 bases fit TRBD1. Losses at the gene ends were 1 base for V and 11 bases for J; bases not matched to a gene: 6. CDR1 SGHDT and CDR2 YYEEEE come from the germline V gene. The CDR3 has 14 amino acids. CDR3 residues: CASSLTGTGSKLFF. The CDR3 DNA reads TGTGCCAGCAGCTTGACCGGGACAGGGTCGAAACTGTTTTTT.

This clone was seen only once. The chain joins TRBV5-1 to TRBJ2-7, with TRBD2 matching 7 bases. Trimming removed 4 bases from V and 2 bases from J; junction bases left unmatched: 6. The CDR3 is made up of 14 amino acids. CDR1 SGHRS and CDR2 YFSETQ come from the germline V gene. CDR3 sequence (DNA): TGCGCCAGCAGCCGGGAGCGGGAAACCTACGAGCAGTACTTC. It specifies CASSRERETYEQYF.

This clone was found a few times. This sequence joins TRBV25-1 and TRBJ1-1; 9 bases map to TRBD1. Germline trimming cut 4 bases from V and 10 bases from J; bases unmatched to any gene: 7. This CDR3 comprises 13 residues. Germline V gene sequence: CDR1 MGHDK, CDR2 SYGVNS. The CDR3 nucleotides are TGTGCCAGCAGTGTAGCACAGGGGGCTGGAGCTTTCTTT. Translated, it gives CASSVAQGAGAFF.

The chain recombines TRBV9 with TRBJ2-7, with 10 bases aligning to TRBD1. Germline V gene sequence: CDR1 SGDLS, CDR2 YYNGEE. Losses at the gene ends were 4 bases for V and 4 bases for J; bases not matched to a gene: 8. The CDR3 is 15 residues long. Here the CDR3 DNA reads TGTGCCAGCAGCTCACACGGGACAGGGGCATACGAGCAGTACTTC. Protein: CASSSHGTGAYEQYF.

This chain joins TRBV6-6 and TRBJ1-5; D may be TRBD1 (5 bases). Trimming left V 5 bases short and J 1 base short, with 9 bases between. There are 14 residues in the CDR3. The germline gives CDR1 MNHNY, CDR2 SVGAGI (reference sequence). For the CDR3, the DNA is TGTGCCAGCAGTCCCCGGGGGAGCAATCAGCCCCAGCATTTT. It codes for CASSPRGSNQPQHF.

The J gene is TRBJ2-5, the V gene TRBV6-5, with unresolved D. With 0 bases removed from V and 2 bases from J, the gap between germline ends came to 7 bases. The CDR3 extends over 14 amino acids. Germline V CDR1 and CDR2: MNHEY, SVGAGI. CDR3 DNA sequence: TGTGCCAGCAGTTACTCGTGGCAGCAAGAGACCCAGTACTTC. Translated, it gives CASSYSWQQETQYF.

This clone was found a few times. The chain recombines TRBV7-2 with TRBJ1-1; tentative D call: TRBD1 (6 bases). Germline V gene data show CDR1 as SGHTA and CDR2 as FQGNSA. V was pared by 2 bases and J by 8 bases, with 6 bases between. This CDR3 comprises 11 residues. CDR3 nucleotides: TGTGCCAGCAGCTTAACAGGGGAAGCTTTCTTT. It is translated as CASSLTGEAFF.

The genes are TRBV18 and TRBJ1-6, with TRBD1 matching over 7 bases. With V trimmed by 0 bases and J by 10 bases, 3 bases remained unmatched. The CDR3 is 14 amino acids. CDR1 and CDR2 (germline): KGHSH, LQKENI. DNA of the CDR3: TGTGCCAGCTCACCACCAGGGGGCACCTCACCCCTCCACTTT. Translating it yields CASSPPGGTSPLHF.

In DNA form, the CDR3 reads TGTGCCAGCTCACACCTCCGGCAGACTAGCGGGAGATCTTCCTACGAGCAGTACTTC. Protein: CASSHLRQTSGRSSYEQYF. The V call is TRBV18, the J call TRBJ2-7; 12 bases fit TRBD2. CDR1 is KGHSH and CDR2 is LQKENI in the germline V gene. The J segment lost 1 base and the V segment lost 4 bases, leaving 14 bases of the junction unmatched. The CDR3 consists of 19 residues. The whole variable domain, remainder taken from reference TRBV18 and TRBJ2-7, is NAGVMQNPRHLVRRRGQEARLRCSPMKGHSHVYWYRQLPEEGLKFMVYLQKENIIDESGMPKERFSAEFPKEGPSILRIQQVVRGDSAAYFCASSHLRQTSGRSSYEQYFGPGTRLTVT.

The chain has TRBV5-5 and TRBJ1-1; 8 bases map to TRBD1. Unmatched junction bases numbered 16, after V lost 4 bases and J lost 5 bases. Looked up from germline, CDR1 is SGHKS and CDR2 is YYEKEE (reference sequence). The length of the CDR3 is 17 residues. The CDR3: CASSNRDRRIRVTEAFF. CDR3 nucleotides: TGTGCCAGCAGCAACCGGGACAGGCGTATTCGGGTGACTGAAGCTTTCTTT. Combining the CDR3 with reference TRBV5-5 and TRBJ1-1 gives the whole variable domain DAGVTQSPTHLIKTRGQQVTLRCSPISGHKSVSWYQQVLGQGPQFIFQYYEKEERGRGNFPDRFSARQFPNYSSELNVNALLLGDSALYLCASSNRDRRIRVTEAFFGQGTRLTVV.

The chain combines TRBV29-1 with TRBJ1-6; the D gene is possibly TRBD1 (5 bases). Trimming shortened V by 5 bases and J by 7 bases, and 12 bases separated the two germline ends. The germline CDR1 and CDR2 sequences are SQVTM and ANQGSEA. This CDR3 spans 13 amino acids. The CDR3, as DNA: TGCAGCGTTAATTGGGGCGCAAATTCACCCCTCCACTTT. Translated: CSVNWGANSPLHF.

In this sample, this clone turned up once. The rearrangement uses TRBV5-4 and TRBJ2-7, with 13 bases matching TRBD2. The germline CDR1 and CDR2 sequences are SGHNT and YYREEE (reference sequence). The trim removed 0 bases at V and 2 bases at J, leaving 5 bases unmatched. The length of the CDR3 is 17 residues. CDR3 bases: TGTGCCAGCAGCTTGGCTTTAGGGACTAGCGGGACCTACGAGCAGTACTTC. Its protein is CASSLALGTSGTYEQYF.

This clone occurred a few times. This chain connects TRBV19 to TRBJ1-6, with 9 nucleotides matching TRBD1. The V segment lost 5 bases and the J segment 8 bases; nucleotides outside the gene matches: 7. CDR1 LNHDA and CDR2 SQIVND come from the germline V gene (reference sequence). This CDR3 has 15 residues. The CDR3: CASSSWDREDSPLHF. The CDR3 DNA follows: TGTGCCAGTAGTTCCTGGGACAGGGAGGATTCACCCCTCCACTTT.